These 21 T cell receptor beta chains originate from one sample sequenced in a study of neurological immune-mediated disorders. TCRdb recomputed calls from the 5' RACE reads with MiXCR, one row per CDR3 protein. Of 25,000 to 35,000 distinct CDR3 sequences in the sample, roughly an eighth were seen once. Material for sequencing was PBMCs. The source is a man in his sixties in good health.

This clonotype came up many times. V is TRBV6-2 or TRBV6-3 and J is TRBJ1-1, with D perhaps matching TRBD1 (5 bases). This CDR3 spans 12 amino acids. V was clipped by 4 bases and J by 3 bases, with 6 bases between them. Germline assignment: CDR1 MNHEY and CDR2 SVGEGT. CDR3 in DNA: TGTGCCAGCAGTTGGGGGTACACTGAAGCTTTCTTT. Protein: CASSWGYTEAFF.

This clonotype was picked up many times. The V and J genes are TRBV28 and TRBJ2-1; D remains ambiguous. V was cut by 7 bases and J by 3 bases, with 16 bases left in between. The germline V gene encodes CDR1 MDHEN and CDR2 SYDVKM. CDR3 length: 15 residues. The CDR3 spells CASIGGKDFYNEQFF. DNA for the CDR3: TGTGCCAGCATCGGTGGGAAGGATTTCTACAATGAGCAGTTCTTC.

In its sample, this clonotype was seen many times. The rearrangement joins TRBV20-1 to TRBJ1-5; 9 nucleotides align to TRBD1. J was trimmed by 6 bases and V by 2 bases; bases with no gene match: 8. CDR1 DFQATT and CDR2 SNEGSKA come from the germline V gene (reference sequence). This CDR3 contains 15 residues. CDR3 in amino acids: CSARKGTGSSQPQHF. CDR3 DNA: TGCAGTGCTAGAAAGGGGACAGGGTCGTCTCAGCCCCAGCATTTT.

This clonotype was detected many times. The CDR3 loop is CASSQEHSYNEQFF. For the CDR3, the DNA is TGCGCCAGCAGCCAAGAGCACAGTTACAATGAGCAGTTCTTC. The chain employs TRBV4-1 and TRBJ2-1; D is ambiguous. CDR1 MGHRA and CDR2 YSYEKL come from the germline V gene. Between the trimmed V and J ends, which lost 0 bases and 4 bases, there was a span of 7 bases. The CDR3 has 14 amino acids.

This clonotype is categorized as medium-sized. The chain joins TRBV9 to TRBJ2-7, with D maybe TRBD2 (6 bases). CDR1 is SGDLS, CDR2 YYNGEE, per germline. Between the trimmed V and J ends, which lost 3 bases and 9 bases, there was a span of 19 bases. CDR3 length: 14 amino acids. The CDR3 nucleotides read TGTGCCAGCAGCGAGGGGACTCACCTACGTGGGCAGTACTTC. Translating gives CASSEGTHLRGQYF.

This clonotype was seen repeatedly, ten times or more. The CDR3 DNA reads as TGCGCCACCATCGGGATTCAAGAGACCCAGTACTTC. The encoded protein is CATIGIQETQYF. The chain uses TRBV4-1 and TRBJ2-5; possible D gene TRBD2, 5 bases. Trimming cost V 10 bases and J 2 bases, with 11 bases left between them. CDR3 length: 12 residues. The germline CDR1 and CDR2 sequences are MGHRA and YSYEKL.

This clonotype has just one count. This chain's CDR3 is CSASLPGGWGTDTQYF. The CDR3 DNA sequence: TGCAGTGCCAGTCTACCGGGGGGTTGGGGCACAGATACGCAGTATTTT. V and J are TRBV20-1 and TRBJ2-3; 7 bases are shared with TRBD2. Germline V gene sequence: CDR1 DFQATT, CDR2 SNEGSKA (reference sequence). There are 16 residues in the CDR3. J gave up 1 base and V 6 bases, and 13 bases lay outside the gene matches.

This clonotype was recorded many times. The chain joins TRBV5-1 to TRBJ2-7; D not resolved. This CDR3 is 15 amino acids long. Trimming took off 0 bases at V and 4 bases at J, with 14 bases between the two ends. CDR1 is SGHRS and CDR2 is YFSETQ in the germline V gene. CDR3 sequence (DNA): TGCGCCAGCAGCTTGGGGCCCACAAGTGGGTACGAGCAGTACTTC. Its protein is CASSLGPTSGYEQYF.

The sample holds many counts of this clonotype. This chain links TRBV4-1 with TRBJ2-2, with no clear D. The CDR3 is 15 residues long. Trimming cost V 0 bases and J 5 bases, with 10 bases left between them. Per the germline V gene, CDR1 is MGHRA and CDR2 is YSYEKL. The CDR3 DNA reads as TGCGCCAGCAGCCAAGAGGTAGCTCGGACCGGGGAGCTGTTTTTT. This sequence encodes CASSQEVARTGELFF.

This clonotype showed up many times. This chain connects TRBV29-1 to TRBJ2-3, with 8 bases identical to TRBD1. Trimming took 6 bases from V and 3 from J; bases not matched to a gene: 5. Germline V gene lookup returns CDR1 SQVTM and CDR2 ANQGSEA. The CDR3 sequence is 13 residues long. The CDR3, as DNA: TGCAGCGTAGCAGGGGGCTGGACAGATACGCAGTATTTT. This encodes CSVAGGWTDTQYF.

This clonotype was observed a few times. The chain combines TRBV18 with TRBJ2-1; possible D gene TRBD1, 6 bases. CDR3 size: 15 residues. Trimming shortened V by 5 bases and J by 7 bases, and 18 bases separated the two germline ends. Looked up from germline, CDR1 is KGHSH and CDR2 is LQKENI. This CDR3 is CASSAGQQGINEQFF. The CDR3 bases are TGTGCCAGCTCAGCCGGACAGCAAGGAATAAATGAGCAGTTCTTC.

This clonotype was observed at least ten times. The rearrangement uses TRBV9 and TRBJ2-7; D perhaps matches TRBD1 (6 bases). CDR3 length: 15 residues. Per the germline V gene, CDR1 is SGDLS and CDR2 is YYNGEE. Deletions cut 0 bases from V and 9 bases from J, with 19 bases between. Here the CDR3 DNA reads TGTGCCAGCAGCGTAGGACAGGACCCCTTCAGTGGGCAGTACTTC. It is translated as CASSVGQDPFSGQYF. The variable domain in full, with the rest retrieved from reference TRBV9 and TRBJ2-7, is DSGVTQTPKHLITATGQRVTLRCSPRSGDLSVYWYQQSLDQGLQFLIQYYNGEERAKGNILERFSAQQFPDLHSELNLSSLELGDSALYFCASSVGQDPFSGQYFGPGTRLTVT.

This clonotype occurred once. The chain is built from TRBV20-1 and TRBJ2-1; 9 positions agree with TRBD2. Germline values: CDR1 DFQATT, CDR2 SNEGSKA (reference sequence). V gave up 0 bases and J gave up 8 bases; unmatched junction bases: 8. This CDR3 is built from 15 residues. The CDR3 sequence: CSARDVAGGRDEQFF. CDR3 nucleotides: TGCAGTGCTAGAGATGTGGCGGGGGGGCGCGATGAGCAGTTCTTC.

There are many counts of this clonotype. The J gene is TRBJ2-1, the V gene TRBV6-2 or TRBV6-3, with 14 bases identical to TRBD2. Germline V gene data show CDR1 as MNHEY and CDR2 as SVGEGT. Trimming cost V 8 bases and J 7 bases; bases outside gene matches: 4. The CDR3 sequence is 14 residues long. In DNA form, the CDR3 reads TGTGCCAGCTCCGGGACTAGCGGGAGTAATGAGCAGTTCTTC. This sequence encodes CASSGTSGSNEQFF.

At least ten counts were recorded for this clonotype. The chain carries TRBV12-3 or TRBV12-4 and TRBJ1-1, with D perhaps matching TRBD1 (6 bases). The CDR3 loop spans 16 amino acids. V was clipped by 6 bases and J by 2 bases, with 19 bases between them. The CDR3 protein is CASSRQTNRENTEAFF. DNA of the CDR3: TGTGCCAGCAGCCGCCAGACCAACAGGGAAAACACTGAAGCTTTCTTT.

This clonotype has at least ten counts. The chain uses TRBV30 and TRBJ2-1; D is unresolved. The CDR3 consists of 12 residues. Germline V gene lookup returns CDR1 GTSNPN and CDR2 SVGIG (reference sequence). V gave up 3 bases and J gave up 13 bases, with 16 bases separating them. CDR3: CAWRSTPANQFF. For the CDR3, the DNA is TGTGCCTGGAGGTCCACCCCCGCAAATCAGTTCTTC.

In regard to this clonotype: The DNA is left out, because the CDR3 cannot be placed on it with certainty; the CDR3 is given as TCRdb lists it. The CDR3 loop reads CASSFYICSARGQGYSPLHF. J is TRBJ1-6 and V is TRBV5-1; TRBD1, the table's D call, was not compared with the DNA. Per germline, CDR1 SGHRS and CDR2 YFSETQ. The CDR3 spans 20 residues, counting both ends.

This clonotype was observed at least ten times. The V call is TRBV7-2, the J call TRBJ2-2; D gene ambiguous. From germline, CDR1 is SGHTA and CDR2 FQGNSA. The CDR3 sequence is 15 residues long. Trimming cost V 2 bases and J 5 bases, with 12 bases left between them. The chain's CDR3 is CASSLLRGETGELFF. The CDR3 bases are TGTGCCAGCAGCTTATTACGTGGGGAAACCGGGGAGCTGTTTTTT.

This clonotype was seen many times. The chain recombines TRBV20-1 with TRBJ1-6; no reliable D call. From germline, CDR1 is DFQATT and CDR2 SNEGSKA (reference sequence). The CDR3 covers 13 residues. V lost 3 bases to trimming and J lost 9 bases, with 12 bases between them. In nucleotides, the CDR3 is TGCAGTGCTAGTCCTCTGACATTTTCACCCCTCCACTTT. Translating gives CSASPLTFSPLHF.

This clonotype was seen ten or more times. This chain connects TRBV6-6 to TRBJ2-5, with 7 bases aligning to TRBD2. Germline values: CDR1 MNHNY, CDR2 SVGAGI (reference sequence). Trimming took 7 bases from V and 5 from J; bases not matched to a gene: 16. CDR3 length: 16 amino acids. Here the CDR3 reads CASTPWGTTSVETQYF. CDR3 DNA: TGTGCCAGCACCCCGTGGGGAACCACTAGCGTCGAGACCCAGTACTTC.

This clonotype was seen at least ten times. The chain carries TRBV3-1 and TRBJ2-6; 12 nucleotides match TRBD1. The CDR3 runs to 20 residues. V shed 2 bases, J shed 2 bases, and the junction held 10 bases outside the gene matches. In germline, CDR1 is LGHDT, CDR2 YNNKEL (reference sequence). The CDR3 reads CASSQNPGQGASTGANVLTF. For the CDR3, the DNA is TGTGCCAGCAGCCAAAATCCGGGACAGGGGGCTTCAACTGGGGCCAACGTCCTGACTTTC.